The 24 T cell receptor beta chains presented below share a single source sample, sequenced in a study of CD8+ T cells in alopecia areata. Indicated treatment: oral pan-JAK inhibitor, 5-10 mg twice daily. RNA extraction and reverse transcription yielded cDNA as sequencing template. Profiled with immunoSEQ multiplex PCR; TCRdb holds only in-frame clones, not every one. This table holds tens of thousands of clones, over 25% found once. The sequences come from CD8+ T cells sorted from blood, collected at week 4, from a patient treated with tofacitinib. The receptors derive from a human donor with alopecia areata.

The genes are TRBV6-1 and TRBJ2-4; maybe TRBD1 (6 bases). V was clipped by 6 bases and J by 5 bases, with 14 bases between them. This CDR3 is 14 amino acids long. Germline CDR1 reads MNHNS; CDR2 reads SASEGT. As DNA, the CDR3 is TGTGCCAGCAGGGATGGACAGCTAGAAAACATTCAGTACTTC. Translation: CASRDGQLENIQYF.

This clone has more than one count but fewer than ten. Written as DNA, the CDR3 is TGTGCCACCCTAGACAGGGGAGAGGACACTGAAGCTTTCTTT. Protein product: CATLDRGEDTEAFF. The J gene is TRBJ1-1, the V gene TRBV15, with TRBD1 matching over 8 bases. The CDR3 runs to 14 residues. V lost 8 bases, J lost 3 bases, and 8 bases stayed unmatched. From germline, CDR1 is LNHNV and CDR2 YYDKDF (reference sequence).

The chain is built from TRBV30 and TRBJ1-2; no definite D call. Trimming left V 6 bases short and J 1 base short, with 9 bases between. Germline V CDR1 and CDR2: GTSNPN, SVGIG (reference sequence). This CDR3 has 12 amino acids. The CDR3 DNA reads as TGTGCCTGTAGGGAGATTAACTATGGCTACACCTTC. It is translated as CACREINYGYTF.

The rearrangement joins TRBV9 to TRBJ1-4, with a tentative D call TRBD1 (6 bases). This CDR3 contains 13 residues. From germline, CDR1 is SGDLS and CDR2 YYNGEE. V dropped 0 bases and J dropped 8 bases, with 8 bases sitting between them. The CDR3 DNA reads as TGTGCCAGCAGCGTAGACAGGGACGAAAAACTGTTTTTT. The encoded protein is CASSVDRDEKLFF. Full variable domain (rest looked up from reference TRBV9 and TRBJ1-4): DSGVTQTPKHLITATGQRVTLRCSPRSGDLSVYWYQQSLDQGLQFLIQYYNGEERAKGNILERFSAQQFPDLHSELNLSSLELGDSALYFCASSVDRDEKLFFGSGTQLSVL.

This clone was detected only a few times. J is TRBJ2-1 and V is TRBV29-1; 14 bases are a match to TRBD2. CDR3 length: 13 amino acids. Germline V gene sequence: CDR1 SQVTM, CDR2 ANQGSEA. J lost 9 bases, V lost 3 bases, and 1 base had no gene match. The chain's CDR3 is CSVEGLAGVEQFF. The DNA of the CDR3 is TGCAGCGTTGAGGGACTAGCGGGAGTTGAGCAGTTCTTC.

The gene calls are TRBV28 and TRBJ2-3; D is perhaps TRBD2 (6 bases). V lost 5 bases and J 2 bases, leaving 20 bases between the germline ends. The CDR3 runs 17 residues. Germline CDR1 and CDR2: MDHEN and SYDVKM. The CDR3, as DNA: TGTGCCAGCAGTCCTTACGTCGCGCGGGACCCCACAGATACGCAGTATTTT. This codes for CASSPYVARDPTDTQYF.

This clone was picked up a small number of times. This chain links TRBV9 with TRBJ2-3; D might be TRBD1 (5 bases). CDR3 length: 15 residues. Trimming removed 4 bases at V and 3 bases at J, with 15 bases between. CDR1 and CDR2 (germline): SGDLS, YYNGEE. CDR3 in amino acids: CASSQDSRQTDTQYF. For the CDR3, the DNA is TGTGCCAGCAGCCAAGACTCACGACAGACAGATACGCAGTATTTT.

This clone has only a few counts. The chain couples TRBV19 to TRBJ1-5; D unresolved. The germline V gene encodes CDR1 LNHDA and CDR2 SQIVND (reference sequence). The CDR3 totals 12 residues. V was cut by 7 bases and J by 7 bases, with 11 bases left in between. The CDR3 bases are TGTGCCAGTAAAGAGGGTAGCCAGCCCCAGCATTTT. Residues: CASKEGSQPQHF.

The V call is TRBV20-1, the J call TRBJ2-2; D not resolved. In germline, CDR1 is DFQATT, CDR2 SNEGSKA (reference sequence). The germline V and J ends were trimmed by 6 bases and 4 bases, with 6 bases remaining between them. The CDR3 sequence is 11 residues long. The CDR3 DNA is TGCAGTGCCAGGACCACCGGGGAGCTGTTTTTT. Translation: CSARTTGELFF.

This clone was seen a few times. This chain joins TRBV28 and TRBJ1-1, with D maybe TRBD1 (6 bases). The germline V gene encodes CDR1 MDHEN and CDR2 SYDVKM. V lost 6 bases, J lost 7 bases, and 15 bases lay in between. The CDR3 extends over 13 amino acids. DNA for the CDR3: TGTGCCAGCAGCCAAAGGGGGACAATTGAAGCTTTCTTT. As protein: CASSQRGTIEAFF.

The rearrangement links TRBV29-1 to TRBJ2-1; 9 nucleotides agree with TRBD2. Germline V gene lookup returns CDR1 SQVTM and CDR2 ANQGSEA. Unmatched junction bases numbered 10, after V lost 6 bases and J lost 7 bases. The CDR3 runs 14 residues. The CDR3 region is CSVRLLAGRNEQFF. The CDR3 DNA is TGCAGCGTCCGCTTGCTAGCGGGACGAAATGAGCAGTTCTTC.

This clone was found a few times. The chain carries TRBV18 and TRBJ2-6; D might be TRBD1 (6 bases). Germline V gene lookup returns CDR1 KGHSH and CDR2 LQKENI. The CDR3 runs 19 residues. The V and J ends lost 1 base and 0 bases respectively, with 16 bases between them. The CDR3 sequence is CASSPQSGVKLSGANVLTF. The CDR3, as DNA: TGTGCCAGCTCACCACAATCAGGGGTCAAACTCTCTGGGGCCAACGTCCTGACTTTC.

The chain combines TRBV29-1 with TRBJ2-1, with 16 bases identical to TRBD2. Trimming cost V 3 bases and J 7 bases; bases outside gene matches: 3. The CDR3 extends over 15 amino acids. The germline gives CDR1 SQVTM, CDR2 ANQGSEA. CDR3 nucleotide sequence: TGCAGCGTTGAGGGACTAGCGGGAGGGATAAATGAGCAGTTCTTC. Translation gives CSVEGLAGGINEQFF.

This rearrangement joins TRBV4-1 to TRBJ2-7; TRBD2 is a possible D gene (5 bases). Germline assignment: CDR1 MGHRA and CDR2 YSYEKL. This CDR3 is 13 amino acids long. Trimming removed 7 bases at V and 1 base at J, with 11 bases between. The CDR3 loop reads CASTGDRSYEQYF. CDR3 nucleotides: TGCGCCAGCACCGGGGATCGTTCCTACGAGCAGTACTTC.

The CDR3 DNA is TGCAGCGTTACTGAGCCCGGGGGCTATGGCTACACCTTC. Its protein product is CSVTEPGGYGYTF. The rearrangement joins TRBV29-1 to TRBJ1-2, with D maybe TRBD1 (5 bases). The CDR3 extends over 13 amino acids. The germline V gene has CDR1 SQVTM and CDR2 ANQGSEA. V lost 5 bases, J lost 4 bases, and 14 bases lay in between.

A few counts support this clone. The chain couples TRBV14 to TRBJ1-2; no reliable D call. Germline V CDR1 and CDR2: SGHDN, FVKESK. The CDR3 extends over 13 amino acids. The V and J ends lost 5 bases and 7 bases respectively, with 14 bases between them. CDR3 sequence reads: CASSVGGSSGYTF. CDR3 coding DNA: TGTGCCAGCAGCGTTGGTGGGTCGTCTGGCTACACCTTC.

This clone was seen repeatedly, ten times or more. This chain connects TRBV2 to TRBJ2-7, with 8 bases that match TRBD1. The J segment lost 3 bases and the V segment lost 5 bases, leaving 9 bases of the junction unmatched. Looked up from germline, CDR1 is SNHLY and CDR2 is FYNNEI. The CDR3 runs to 15 residues. The DNA for the CDR3 is TGTGCCAGCAGTTTCCCCGGACAGGGCCTCTACGAGCAGTACTTC. Protein product: CASSFPGQGLYEQYF.

A remark on this clone: Other DNA sequences in this sample translate to the same CDR3. The chain couples TRBV29-1 to TRBJ2-7; 7 nucleotides line up with TRBD2. The CDR3 contains 13 residues. V was pared by 4 bases and J by 1 base, with 4 bases of the junction left unmatched. Germline V CDR1 and CDR2: SQVTM, ANQGSEA. The CDR3 nucleotides read TGCAGCGTTGTCCGGGGGGATTCCTACGAGCAGTACTTC. Translating it yields CSVVRGDSYEQYF.

This chain connects TRBV27 to TRBJ1-1; D not resolved. The ends were cut back, 3 bases at V and 7 bases at J, with 12 bases in the middle. Germline V gene lookup returns CDR1 MNHEY and CDR2 SMNVEV (reference sequence). The CDR3 consists of 13 residues. The CDR3 bases are TGTGCCAGCAGTTTCTCGGCACCTGGTGAAGCTTTCTTT. It specifies CASSFSAPGEAFF.

The genes are TRBV25-1 and TRBJ2-7, with D perhaps matching TRBD1 (5 bases). The germline V and J ends were trimmed by 8 bases and 5 bases, with 16 bases remaining between them. This CDR3 is built from 13 residues. Per germline, CDR1 MGHDK and CDR2 SYGVNS. In nucleotides, the CDR3 is TGTGCCAGCGCCCTTGCCAGGGTCCACGAGCAGTACTTC. Its protein is CASALARVHEQYF.

CDR3 sequence reads: CASSLGPTDGYTF. For the CDR3, the DNA is TGTGCCAGCAGCTTAGGTCCCACCGATGGCTACACCTTC. The rearrangement joins TRBV13 to TRBJ1-2; no definite D call. Germline V gives CDR1 PRHDT, CDR2 FYEKMQ (reference sequence). The CDR3 runs 13 residues. Trimming stripped 0 bases from V and 6 bases from J, with 8 bases between.

The CDR3 reads CASSPTGPAGDEQFF. CDR3 sequence (DNA): TGCGCCAGCAGCCCCACAGGGCCGGCGGGGGATGAGCAGTTCTTC. The rearrangement uses TRBV5-1 and TRBJ2-1; tentatively, D is TRBD2 (7 bases). V gave up 4 bases and J gave up 8 bases, with 19 bases separating them. The CDR3 covers 15 residues. CDR1 is SGHRS and CDR2 is YFSETQ in the germline V gene. The variable domain in full, with the rest retrieved from reference TRBV5-1 and TRBJ2-1, is KAGVTQTPRYLIKTRGQQVTLSCSPISGHRSVSWYQQTPGQGLQFLFEYFSETQRNKGNFPGRFSGRQFSNSRSEMNVSTLELGDSALYLCASSPTGPAGDEQFFGPGTRLTVL.

V gene TRBV20-1 combines with J gene TRBJ2-3; D call uncertain. V dropped 3 bases and J dropped 6 bases, with 7 bases sitting between them. The CDR3 covers 11 residues. The V gene's germline CDR1 is DFQATT and CDR2 SNEGSKA (reference sequence). The CDR3 region is CSARVGDTQYF. The CDR3 region has the DNA TGCAGTGCTAGGGTAGGGGATACGCAGTATTTT.

The chain uses TRBV19 and TRBJ2-1; the D gene could be TRBD1 or TRBD2 (5 bases each). V was shortened by 2 bases and J by 7 bases, with 15 bases between the two germline ends. Germline CDR1 is LNHDA and CDR2 is SQIVND (reference sequence). This CDR3 is 15 amino acids long. CDR3 bases: TGTGCCAGTAGTATACCAGGGATACGAGGGAATGAGCAGTTCTTC. This gives the protein CASSIPGIRGNEQFF.